The TCR beta chain under discussion was sequenced for a study of CD8 T cells in Susac syndrome. Trimming took 2 bases from V and 0 from J, leaving 2 bases between them. Germline loops: CDR1 MNHEY, CDR2 SVGAGI. This CDR3 spans 13 amino acids. RNA was extracted with the RNeasy kit, and a quantity of roughly 0.45 to 1 ug was reverse transcribed using random hexamers. TCRdb redid the calling of the immunoSEQ multiplex PCR reads with MiXCR, one entry per CDR3 protein. The table lists 120,000 or so distinct CDR3 sequences, roughly 95% of them singletons. Sequences were obtained from CD4+ T cells from PBMCs. The chain uses TRBV6-5 and TRBJ1-3; D call uncertain. The sequence derives from a human donor with Susac syndrome. The CDR3 loop is CASSYSSGNTIYF. The DNA for the CDR3 is TGTGCCAGCAGTTACAGCTCTGGAAACACCATATATTTT.